The 2 T cell receptor beta chains in this list originate from one sample, sequenced in a study of shared T cell receptors in the human thymus (dated by TCRdb to about 2021). To prepare the library, the immunoSEQ multiplex PCR assay was applied. TCRdb took over this immuneACCESS table, retaining in-frame rearrangements with V and J assigned. Such tables are incomplete; in checked studies, under half of the missing clones stem from an unresolved V gene, and the remainder is unexplained. The sample data list 700,000 or so clones, and roughly 85% of these were observed just once. Jointly, the top ten make up about 0.0098% of the sample. A further study also used this sample, focusing on human thymus T cells.

The sequenced sample consisted of thymocytes. These receptors were obtained from a girl under three years old with a congenital heart defect. Donor details come from another sample of the same person, matched by shared clones.

V is TRBV7-2 and J is TRBJ2-3; 15 bases line up with TRBD2. The germline V gene encodes CDR1 SGHTA and CDR2 FQGNSA. The CDR3 sequence is 19 residues long. With V trimmed by 5 bases and J by 2 bases, 11 bases remained unmatched. The CDR3: CASSQGLAGGLLLTDTQYF. CDR3 nucleotides: TGTGCCAGCAGCCAGGGACTAGCGGGGGGCCTCCTACTCACAGATACGCAGTATTTT.

Of note for this clone: Other DNA sequences in this sample translate to the same CDR3. V and J are TRBV28 and TRBJ1-2, with unresolved D. The CDR3 contains 12 residues. V shed 5 bases and J shed 5 bases, with 9 bases lying between them. CDR1 and CDR2 (germline): MDHEN, SYDVKM. CDR3 sequence (DNA): TGTGCCAGCAGTCCCCGGGATTATGGCTACACCTTC. Residues: CASSPRDYGYTF.